A selection of T cell receptor beta chains follows, all from one sample in a study of radiation and T cells in renal cell carcinoma. Clones were sequenced by immunoSEQ multiplex PCR, and TCRdb holds only the in-frame ones, with some missing. The sample comprises just over 150,000 clones, around 90% of which are singletons, and roughly 13% rests with the top ten. The sequencing used blood, collected from a patient whose treatment included radiotherapy and nephrectomy. The receptors shown here come from a woman aged 45-65 years with renal cell carcinoma. Each CDR3 is given with its conserved first and last residue. Each record gives: clone size, V gene, J gene, D gene, CDR3 protein, CDR3 DNA. A D gene is named only where the DNA matches it firmly. Only some rows state a clone size, as once, few, many or a class for expanded clones.

>.|TRBV7-2|TRBJ2-2|TRBD2
CASSLRTSFGTGELFF
TGTGCCAGCAGCTTGCGGACTAGCTTCGGCACCGGGGAGCTGTTTTTT
>.|TRBV7-9|TRBJ1-4|TRBD1
CASSRRRGRGTNEKLFF
TGTGCCAGCAGCCGGCGAAGGGGGCGAGGAACTAATGAAAAACTGTTTTTT
>.|TRBV11-2|TRBJ2-3|.
CASSLPLGSDTQYF
TGTGCCAGCAGCCTTCCCCTTGGGTCAGATACGCAGTATTTT
>.|TRBV29-1|TRBJ1-3|.
CSGHEGNTIYF
TGCAGCGGCCACGAAGGAAACACCATATATTTT
>.|TRBV4-1|TRBJ2-3|.
CASSQADGSSTDTQYF
TGCGCCAGCAGCCAAGCAGATGGCAGCAGCACAGATACGCAGTATTTT
>.|TRBV5-1|TRBJ2-1|TRBD2
CASSPRGLAGAPSSYNEQFF
TGCGCCAGCAGCCCTCGCGGACTAGCGGGGGCCCCTAGCTCCTACAATGAGCAGTTCTTC
>.|TRBV4-3|TRBJ2-7|TRBD1
CASSQETRQGHEQYF
TGCGCCAGCAGCCAAGAGACACGACAGGGGCACGAGCAGTACTTC
>.|TRBV5-6|TRBJ2-3|.
CASSSILVTDTQYF
TGTGCCAGCAGCTCCATCCTGGTGACAGATACGCAGTATTTT
>.|TRBV7-9|TRBJ2-2|TRBD2
CASSWTRFGELFF
TGTGCCAGCAGCTGGACTAGATTCGGGGAGCTGTTTTTT
>.|TRBV6-6|TRBJ1-2|.
CASYWRANYGYTF
TGTGCCAGCTATTGGAGAGCTAACTATGGCTACACCTTC
>.|TRBV28|TRBJ2-7|.
CASSLAREQYF
TGTGCCAGCAGTTTAGCAAGGGAACAGTACTTC
>.|TRBV29-1|TRBJ1-4|.
CSVSIGATNEKLFF
TGCAGCGTTTCAATCGGGGCAACTAATGAAAAACTGTTTTTT
>once|TRBV10-3|TRBJ2-3|TRBD2
CAAQTSLSTDTQYF
TGTGCCGCCCAGACTAGCCTGAGCACAGATACGCAGTATTTT
>.|TRBV18|TRBJ2-1|TRBD1
CASSPRTGGTYNEQFF
TGTGCCAGCTCACCGAGGACAGGGGGGACATACAATGAGCAGTTCTTC
>.|TRBV4-2|TRBJ1-1|.
CASSQEETVNTEAFF
TGTGCCAGCAGCCAGGAAGAGACAGTGAACACTGAAGCTTTCTTT
>.|TRBV2|TRBJ2-5|TRBD2
CASSVRGGRQETQYF
TGTGCCAGCAGTGTACGGGGGGGCCGACAAGAGACCCAGTACTTC
>.|TRBV5-1|TRBJ1-5|.
CASSLWVYSNQPQHF
TGCGCCAGCAGTTTATGGGTTTATAGCAATCAGCCCCAGCATTTT
>.|TRBV7-2|TRBJ2-1|TRBD2
CASSIVTSVNEQFF
TGTGCCAGCAGCATTGTGACTAGCGTCAATGAGCAGTTCTTC
>.|TRBV4-3|TRBJ1-1|TRBD1
CASGQGVNTEAFF
TGCGCCAGCGGACAGGGCGTTAACACTGAAGCTTTCTTT
>.|TRBV6-6|TRBJ2-5|.
CASSYPSGVRQETQYF
TGTGCCAGCAGTTACCCGTCGGGGGTCCGCCAAGAGACCCAGTACTTC
>.|TRBV28|TRBJ2-5|.
CAISGEEETQYF
TGTGCCATCTCCGGGGAAGAAGAGACCCAGTACTTC
>.|TRBV2|TRBJ2-7|.
CASKDGYEQYF
TGTGCCAGCAAGGACGGCTACGAGCAGTACTTC
>.|TRBV9|TRBJ2-7|.
CASSVELGHTYEQYF
TGTGCCAGCAGCGTAGAGTTGGGACATACCTACGAGCAGTACTTC
>.|TRBV6-1|TRBJ1-1|.
CASSEWDTEAFF
TGTGCCAGCAGTGAATGGGACACTGAAGCTTTCTTT
>.|TRBV9|TRBJ2-5|.
CASSAAGVWEETQYF
TGTGCCAGCAGCGCAGCGGGCGTATGGGAGGAGACCCAGTACTTC
>few|TRBV13|TRBJ1-1|.
CASSLTENTEAFF
TGTGCCAGCAGCTTGACAGAGAACACTGAAGCTTTCTTT
>few|TRBV6-5|TRBJ1-5|.
CASSYTRTTDQPQHF
TGTGCCAGCAGTTACACTAGGACAACGGATCAGCCCCAGCATTTT
>.|TRBV7-2|TRBJ1-1|.
CASSQIAADTEAFF
TGTGCCAGCAGCCAAATTGCGGCGGACACTGAAGCTTTCTTT
>.|TRBV19|TRBJ1-1|.
CASSTSGSLNTEAFF
TGTGCCAGTAGTACCTCGGGGAGCCTGAACACTGAAGCTTTCTTT
>.|TRBV5-1|TRBJ2-6|.
CASSLDGPRSGANVLTF
TGCGCCAGCAGCTTGGACGGACCCCGCTCTGGGGCCAACGTCCTGACTTTC
>.|TRBV15|TRBJ1-1|.
CATSRSDRGGPAFF
TGTGCCACCAGCAGATCTGATCGGGGGGGACCAGCTTTCTTT
>.|TRBV4-2|TRBJ1-1|.
CASSQDWGRLNTEAFF
TGTGCCAGCAGCCAAGATTGGGGCAGGCTTAACACTGAAGCTTTCTTT
>.|TRBV6-6|TRBJ1-4|.
CASSYGSNEKLFF
TGTGCCAGCAGTTACGGCAGTAATGAAAAACTGTTTTTT
>.|TRBV5-6|TRBJ1-2|.
CASSRGSLGVHGYTF
TGTGCCAGCAGCCGCGGGTCGTTGGGGGTACATGGCTACACCTTC
>.|TRBV5-1|TRBJ2-1|.
CASSLELHNEQFF
TGCGCCAGCAGCTTGGAACTACACAATGAGCAGTTCTTC
>.|TRBV7-6|TRBJ2-1|.
CASSIKSGRIRDEQFF
TGTGCCAGCAGCATCAAGTCAGGGCGAATTAGGGATGAGCAGTTCTTC
>.|TRBV25-1|TRBJ2-7|TRBD2
CASSESGLAGAHEQYF
TGTGCCAGCAGTGAATCCGGCCTAGCGGGGGCCCACGAGCAGTACTTC
>.|TRBV28|TRBJ1-6|.
CASSGGRGRDSPLHF
TGTGCCAGCAGCGGGGGCAGGGGTAGAGATTCACCCCTCCACTTT